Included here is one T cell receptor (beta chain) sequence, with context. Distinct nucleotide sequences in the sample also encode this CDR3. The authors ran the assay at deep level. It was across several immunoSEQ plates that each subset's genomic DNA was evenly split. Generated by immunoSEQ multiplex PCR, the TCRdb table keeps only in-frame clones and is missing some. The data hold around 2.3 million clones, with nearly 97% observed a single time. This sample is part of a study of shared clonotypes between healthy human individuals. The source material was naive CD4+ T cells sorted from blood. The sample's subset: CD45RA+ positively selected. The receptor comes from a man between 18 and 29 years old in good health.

Here the CDR3 DNA reads TGTGCCAGCAGCTTGGACAGCTCCTATAATTCACCCCTCCACTTT. It codes for CASSLDSSYNSPLHF. The gene calls are TRBV7-9 and TRBJ1-6; D is possibly TRBD1 (6 bases). Germline V gene lookup returns CDR1 SEHNR and CDR2 FQNEAQ (reference sequence). Trimming shortened V by 3 bases and J by 0 bases, and 6 bases separated the two germline ends. CDR3 length: 15 amino acids.